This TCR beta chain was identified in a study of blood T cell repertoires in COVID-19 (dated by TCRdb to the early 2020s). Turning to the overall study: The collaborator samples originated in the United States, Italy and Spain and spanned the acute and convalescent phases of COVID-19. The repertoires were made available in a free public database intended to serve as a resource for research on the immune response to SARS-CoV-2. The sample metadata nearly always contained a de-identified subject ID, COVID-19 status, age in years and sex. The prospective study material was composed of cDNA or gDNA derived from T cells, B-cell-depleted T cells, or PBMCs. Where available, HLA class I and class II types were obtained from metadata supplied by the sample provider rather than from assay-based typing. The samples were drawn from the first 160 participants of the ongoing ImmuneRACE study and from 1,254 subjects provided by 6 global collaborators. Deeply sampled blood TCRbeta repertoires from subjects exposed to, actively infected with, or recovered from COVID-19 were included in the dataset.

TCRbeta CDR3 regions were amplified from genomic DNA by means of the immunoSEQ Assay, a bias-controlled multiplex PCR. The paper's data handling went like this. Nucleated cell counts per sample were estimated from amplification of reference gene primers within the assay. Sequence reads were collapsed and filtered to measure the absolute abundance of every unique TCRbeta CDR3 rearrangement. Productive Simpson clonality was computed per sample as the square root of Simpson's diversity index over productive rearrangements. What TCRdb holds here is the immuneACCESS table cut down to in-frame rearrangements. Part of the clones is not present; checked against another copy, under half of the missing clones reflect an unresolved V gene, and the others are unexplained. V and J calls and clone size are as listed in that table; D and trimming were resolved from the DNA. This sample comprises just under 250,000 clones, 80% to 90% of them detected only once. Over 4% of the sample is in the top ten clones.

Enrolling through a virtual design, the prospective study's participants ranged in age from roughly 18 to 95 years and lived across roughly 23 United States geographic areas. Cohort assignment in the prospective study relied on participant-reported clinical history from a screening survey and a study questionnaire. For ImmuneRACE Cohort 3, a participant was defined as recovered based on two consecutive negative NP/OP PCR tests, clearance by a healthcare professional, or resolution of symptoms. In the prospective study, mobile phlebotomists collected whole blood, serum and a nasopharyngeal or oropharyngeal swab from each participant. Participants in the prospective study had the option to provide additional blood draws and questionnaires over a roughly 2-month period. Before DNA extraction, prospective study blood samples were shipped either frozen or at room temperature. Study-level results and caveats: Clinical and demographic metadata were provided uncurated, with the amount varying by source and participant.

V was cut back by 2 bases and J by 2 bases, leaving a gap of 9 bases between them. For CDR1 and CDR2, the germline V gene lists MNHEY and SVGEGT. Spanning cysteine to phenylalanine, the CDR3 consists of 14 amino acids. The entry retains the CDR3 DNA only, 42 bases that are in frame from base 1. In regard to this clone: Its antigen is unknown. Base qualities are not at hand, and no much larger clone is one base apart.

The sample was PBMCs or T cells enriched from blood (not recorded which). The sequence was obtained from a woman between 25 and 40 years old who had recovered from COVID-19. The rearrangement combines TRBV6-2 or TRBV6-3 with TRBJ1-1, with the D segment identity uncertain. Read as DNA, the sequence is TGTGCCAGCAGTTACAAGGTAGCAAACACTGAAGCTTTCTTT. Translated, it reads CASSYKVANTEAFF.